This TCR beta chain was recovered during a study of response to subunit inactivated influenza vaccine. Whole-study findings and limits: Only a handful of new T cells, the authors suggested, are recruited with each seasonal influenza vaccination.

This CDR3 region has 10 residues. V was cut by 4 bases and J by 7 bases, with 5 bases left in between. TCRdb re-called the RT-PCR reads through MiXCR, storing one row per CDR3 protein. This table holds 280,000 or so distinct CDR3 sequences, around a fifth found once. A remark on this clonotype: Its antigen is undetermined.

Sequenced here: PBMCs from blood, sampled 21 months after vaccination. This receptor was identified in a man aged 50-75 years who received an inactivated influenza vaccine. The chain recombines TRBV23-1 with TRBJ2-7; D gene ambiguous. TRBV23-1 is filed as an ORF, its function uncertain. CDR3 DNA: TGCGCCAGCAGTCGGCGGGAGCAGTACTTC. It translates to CASSRREQYF.